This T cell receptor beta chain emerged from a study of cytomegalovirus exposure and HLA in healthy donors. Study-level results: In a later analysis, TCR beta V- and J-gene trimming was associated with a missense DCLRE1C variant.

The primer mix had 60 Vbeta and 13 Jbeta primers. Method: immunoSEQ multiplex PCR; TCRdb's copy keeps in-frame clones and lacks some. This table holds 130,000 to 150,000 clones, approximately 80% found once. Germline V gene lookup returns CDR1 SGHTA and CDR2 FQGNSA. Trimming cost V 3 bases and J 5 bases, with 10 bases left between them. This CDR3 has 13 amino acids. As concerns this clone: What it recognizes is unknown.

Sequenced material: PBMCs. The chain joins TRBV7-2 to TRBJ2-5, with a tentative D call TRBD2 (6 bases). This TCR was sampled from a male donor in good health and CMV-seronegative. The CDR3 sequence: CASSLGGGETQYF. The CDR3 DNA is TGTGCCAGCAGCTTGGGCGGAGGGGAGACCCAGTACTTC.